The 14 T cell receptor beta chains below were found in one sample sequenced in a study of technical replicates of blood from a handful of donors. The data were produced by immunoSEQ multiplex PCR, yet TCRdb's version contains in-frame clones alone and is incomplete. The data contain just over 80,000 clones, around 96% of them singletons. Input material: T cells isolated from PBMCs. The receptor source for this set is a human donor in good health.

The rearrangement uses TRBV9 and TRBJ1-3; weak D call: TRBD1 (5 bases). CDR1 is SGDLS and CDR2 is YYNGEE in the germline V gene. The CDR3 covers 15 residues. Trimming shortened V by 0 bases and J by 4 bases, and 11 bases separated the two germline ends. As DNA, the CDR3 is TGTGCCAGCAGCGTAGCGGAGACAGACGGAAACACCATATATTTT. Translated, it gives CASSVAETDGNTIYF.

The CDR3 DNA is TGTGCCAGCAGCTATAACGGTCAGCCCCAGCATTTT. This codes for CASSYNGQPQHF. The rearrangement joins TRBV7-9 to TRBJ1-5, with D unresolved. The V end lost 4 bases, the J end lost 6 bases, and 7 bases lay between the germline ends. Germline CDR1 reads SEHNR; CDR2 reads FQNEAQ (reference sequence). The CDR3 runs to 12 residues.

The chain employs TRBV7-6 and TRBJ2-7, with 7 bases aligning to TRBD1. The length of the CDR3 is 14 residues. Losses at the gene ends were 5 bases for V and 2 bases for J; bases not matched to a gene: 6. Germline-derived CDR1 and CDR2 are SGHVS and FNYEAQ. The CDR3 spells CASSTRDSTYEQYF. The CDR3 DNA reads TGTGCCAGCAGCACCCGGGACAGTACCTACGAGCAGTACTTC.

The V and J genes are TRBV2 and TRBJ2-7; 8 bases map to TRBD2. Trimming removed 5 bases from V and 6 bases from J; junction bases left unmatched: 0. This CDR3 is 11 amino acids long. From germline, CDR1 is SNHLY and CDR2 FYNNEI. CDR3 coding DNA: TGTGCCAGCAGTAGCGGGAGCGAGCAGTACTTC. It is translated as CASSSGSEQYF.

The chain combines TRBV5-4 with TRBJ2-5; D possibly corresponds to TRBD1 (5 bases). V lost 4 bases, J lost 2 bases, and 18 bases lay in between. The CDR3 loop spans 16 amino acids. CDR1 is SGHNT, CDR2 YYREEE, per germline (reference sequence). CDR3 in amino acids: CASSTGFFSPQETQYF. The CDR3 region has the DNA TGTGCCAGCAGCACAGGCTTTTTTAGTCCGCAAGAGACCCAGTACTTC.

This clone was seen a single time. This chain links TRBV7-9 with TRBJ1-2, with 7 bases that match TRBD1. The length of the CDR3 is 12 residues. V dropped 3 bases and J dropped 7; count of bases not matched to a gene: 2. Germline lookup yields CDR1 SEHNR and CDR2 FQNEAQ (reference sequence). This CDR3 reads CASSLYRGGYTF. Here the CDR3 DNA reads TGTGCCAGCAGCTTGTACAGGGGTGGCTACACCTTC.

This sequence joins TRBV6-1 and TRBJ2-7, with 9 bases fitting TRBD1. The CDR3 covers 15 residues. The V gene's germline CDR1 is MNHNS and CDR2 SASEGT. The V gene end was trimmed by 2 bases and the J gene end by 2 bases; junction bases not matched to a gene: 4. In DNA form, the CDR3 reads TGTGCCAGCAGTGAATGGGACAGGGACACCTACGAGCAGTACTTC. Translating gives CASSEWDRDTYEQYF.

The rearrangement uses TRBV7-9 and TRBJ2-1; D not resolved. Germline CDR1 reads SEHNR; CDR2 reads FQNEAQ (reference sequence). The CDR3 runs to 14 residues. The V end lost 0 bases, the J end lost 6 bases, and 9 bases lay between the germline ends. The CDR3 protein is CASSLALTGNEQFF. CDR3 nucleotide sequence: TGTGCCAGCAGCTTAGCGCTGACGGGCAATGAGCAGTTCTTC.

The chain is built from TRBV5-1 and TRBJ2-2; TRBD2 is a possible D gene (6 bases). V shed 3 bases and J shed 5 bases, with 8 bases lying between them. CDR3 length: 13 amino acids. Germline V gives CDR1 SGHRS, CDR2 YFSETQ. The CDR3 DNA follows: TGCGCCAGCAGCTATAGCGGAACCGGGGAGCTGTTTTTT. This gives the protein CASSYSGTGELFF.

The gene calls are TRBV6-5 and TRBJ1-2, with D perhaps matching TRBD1 (6 bases). The CDR3 is 14 amino acids. Germline CDR1 reads MNHEY; CDR2 reads SVGAGI. The V end was cut by 6 bases, the J end by 0 bases, with 11 bases between. DNA for the CDR3: TGTGCCAGCAGGGTGGACAGTACTAACTATGGCTACACCTTC. Protein product: CASRVDSTNYGYTF.

The CDR3 region is CASSFVSLETQYF. The CDR3 DNA is TGTGCCAGCAGTTTTGTCAGTTTGGAGACCCAGTACTTC. V is TRBV28 and J is TRBJ2-5; no definite D call. The CDR3 has 13 residues. V was shortened by 3 bases and J by 5 bases, with 10 bases between the two germline ends. Looked up from germline, CDR1 is MDHEN and CDR2 is SYDVKM.

The rearrangement links TRBV29-1 to TRBJ2-2, with a tentative D call TRBD2 (6 bases). There are 13 residues in the CDR3. V lost 2 bases and J 6 bases, leaving 10 bases between the germline ends. The V gene's germline CDR1 is SQVTM and CDR2 ANQGSEA. CDR3 sequence reads: CSVERSGAGELFF. The CDR3 DNA follows: TGCAGCGTTGAACGGTCGGGAGCCGGGGAGCTGTTTTTT.

The V gene is TRBV25-1, the J gene TRBJ1-1, with TRBD1 as a possible D gene (6 bases). This CDR3 has 13 amino acids. V was pared by 9 bases and J by 5 bases, with 16 bases between. CDR1 MGHDK and CDR2 SYGVNS come from the germline V gene. The CDR3 here is CASSSTGWTEAFF. CDR3 coding DNA: TGTGCCAGTTCATCAACAGGGTGGACTGAAGCTTTCTTT.

This clone was detected only once. J is TRBJ2-5 and V is TRBV28; 12 bases line up with TRBD2. V lost 6 bases and J lost 5; bases outside the gene matches: 16. The CDR3 extends over 18 amino acids. The germline V gene has CDR1 MDHEN and CDR2 SYDVKM. The CDR3 DNA is TGTGCCAGCAGCTCCGGTCTAACTAGCGGGAGGCTGGGGGAGACCCAGTACTTC. This gives the protein CASSSGLTSGRLGETQYF.